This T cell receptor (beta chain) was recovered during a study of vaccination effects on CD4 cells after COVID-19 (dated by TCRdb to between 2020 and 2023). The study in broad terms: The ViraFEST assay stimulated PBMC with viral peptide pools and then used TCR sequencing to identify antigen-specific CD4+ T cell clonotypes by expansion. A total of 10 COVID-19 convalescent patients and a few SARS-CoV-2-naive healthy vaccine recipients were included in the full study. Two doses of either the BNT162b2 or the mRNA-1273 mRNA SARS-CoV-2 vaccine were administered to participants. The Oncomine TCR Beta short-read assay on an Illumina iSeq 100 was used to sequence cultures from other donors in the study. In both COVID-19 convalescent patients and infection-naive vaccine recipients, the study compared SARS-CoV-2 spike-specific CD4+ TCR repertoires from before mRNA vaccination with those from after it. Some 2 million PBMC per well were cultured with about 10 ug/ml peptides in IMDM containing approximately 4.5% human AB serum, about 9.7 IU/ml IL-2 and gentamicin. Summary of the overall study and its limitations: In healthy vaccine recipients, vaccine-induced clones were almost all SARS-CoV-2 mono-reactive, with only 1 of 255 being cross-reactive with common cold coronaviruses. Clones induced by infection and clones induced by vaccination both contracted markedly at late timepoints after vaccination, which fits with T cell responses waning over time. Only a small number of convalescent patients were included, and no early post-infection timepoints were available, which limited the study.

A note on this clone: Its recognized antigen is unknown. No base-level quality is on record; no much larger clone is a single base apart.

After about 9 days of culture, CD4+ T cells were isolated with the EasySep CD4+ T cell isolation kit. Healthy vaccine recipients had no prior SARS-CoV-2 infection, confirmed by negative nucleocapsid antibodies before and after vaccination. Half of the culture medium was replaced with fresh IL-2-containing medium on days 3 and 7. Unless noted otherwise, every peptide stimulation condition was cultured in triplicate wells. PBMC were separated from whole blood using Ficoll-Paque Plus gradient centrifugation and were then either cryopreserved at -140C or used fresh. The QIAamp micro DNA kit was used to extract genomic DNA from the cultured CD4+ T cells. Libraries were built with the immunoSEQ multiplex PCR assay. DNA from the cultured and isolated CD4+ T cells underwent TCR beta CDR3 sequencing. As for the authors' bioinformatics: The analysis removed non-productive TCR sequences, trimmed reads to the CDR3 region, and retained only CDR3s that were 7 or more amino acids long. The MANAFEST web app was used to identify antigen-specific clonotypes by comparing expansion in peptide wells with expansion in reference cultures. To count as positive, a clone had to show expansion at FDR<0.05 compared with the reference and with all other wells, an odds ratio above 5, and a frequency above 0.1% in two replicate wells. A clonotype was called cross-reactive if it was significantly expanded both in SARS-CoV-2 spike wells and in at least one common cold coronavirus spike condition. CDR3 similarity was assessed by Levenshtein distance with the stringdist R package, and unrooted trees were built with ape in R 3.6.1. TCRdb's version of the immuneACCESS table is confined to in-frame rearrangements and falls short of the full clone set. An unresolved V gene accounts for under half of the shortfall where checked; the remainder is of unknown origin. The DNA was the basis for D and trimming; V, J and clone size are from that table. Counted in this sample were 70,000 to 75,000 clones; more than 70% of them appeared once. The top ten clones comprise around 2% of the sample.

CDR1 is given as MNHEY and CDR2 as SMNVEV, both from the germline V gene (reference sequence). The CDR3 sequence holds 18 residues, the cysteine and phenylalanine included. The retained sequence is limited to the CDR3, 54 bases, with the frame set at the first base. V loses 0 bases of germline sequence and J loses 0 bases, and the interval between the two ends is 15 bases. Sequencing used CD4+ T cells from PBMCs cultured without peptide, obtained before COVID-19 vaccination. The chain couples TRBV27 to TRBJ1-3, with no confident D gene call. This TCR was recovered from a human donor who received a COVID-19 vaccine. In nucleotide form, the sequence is TGTGCCAGCAGTTTATCGCCCTCCGGTGACCGCTCTGGAAACACCATATATTTT. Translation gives CASSLSPSGDRSGNTIYF.